This TCR beta chain was retrieved from a study of cytomegalovirus exposure and HLA in healthy donors. Germline assignment: CDR1 MNHEY and CDR2 SMNVEV (reference sequence). Trimming took 3 bases from V and 8 from J, leaving 8 bases between them. CDR3 length: 12 residues. The primer mix had 60 Vbeta and 13 Jbeta primers. Here immunoSEQ multiplex PCR was the method, and the copy in TCRdb shows in-frame clones only, minus some. The sample has roughly 150,000 clones, over 8% seen once. The chain joins TRBV27 to TRBJ1-5; D is ambiguous. The receptor was derived from a male donor in good health and CMV-seronegative. Specimen: PBMCs. Here the CDR3 DNA reads TGTGCCAGCAGTTTCGGTGGAGAGCCCCAGCATTTT. Encoded protein: CASSFGGEPQHF.